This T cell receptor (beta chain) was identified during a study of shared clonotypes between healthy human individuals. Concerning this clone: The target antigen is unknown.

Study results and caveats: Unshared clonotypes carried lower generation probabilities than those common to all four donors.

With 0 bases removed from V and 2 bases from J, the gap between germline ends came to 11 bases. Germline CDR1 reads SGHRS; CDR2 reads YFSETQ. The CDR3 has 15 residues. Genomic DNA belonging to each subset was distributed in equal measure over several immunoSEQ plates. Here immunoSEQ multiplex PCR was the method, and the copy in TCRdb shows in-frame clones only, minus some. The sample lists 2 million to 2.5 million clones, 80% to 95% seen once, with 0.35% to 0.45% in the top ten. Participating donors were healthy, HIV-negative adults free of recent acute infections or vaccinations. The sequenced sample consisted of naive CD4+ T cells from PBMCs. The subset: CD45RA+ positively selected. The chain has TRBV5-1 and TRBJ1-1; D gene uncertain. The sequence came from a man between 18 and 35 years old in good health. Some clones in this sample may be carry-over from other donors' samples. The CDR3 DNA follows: TGCGCCAGCAGCTTGGCGGTGCAGGAAAACACTGAAGCTTTCTTT. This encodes CASSLAVQENTEAFF.